This T cell receptor (beta chain) appears in the sequencing data of a study of blood T cells in healthy people across ages. The ends were cut back, 7 bases at V and 5 bases at J, with 9 bases in the middle. Germline V lookup: CDR1 SGHRS, CDR2 YFSETQ. The CDR3 contains 11 residues. The study's findings and limits: Both higher diversity and more naive CD4+ cells marked long-lived donors when set against aged donors. Diversity figures based on one million T cells were deemed too low.

As regards this clonotype: No antigen is known for it.

The second PCR ran roughly 6 to 11 cycles with a sample-barcoded 5' primer and J-beta primers. MiXCR, run by TCRdb on the 5' RACE reads, gives a single entry per CDR3 protein. Of 700,000 to 900,000 distinct CDR3 sequences detected, about a quarter appear once; the ten largest clones hold less than 3.5%. These same data were also listed under a study on T cells of mothers and their children. As that report states: A few healthy Caucasian mothers, along with their six children, served as the donors. Related mother-child pairs shared slightly more overlap than unrelated pairs, but the difference was non-significant.

Sample: blood. The V call is TRBV5-1, the J call TRBJ1-2, with no clear D. This sequence was found in a boy younger than 18 in good health. The CDR3 DNA sequence: TGCGCCAGCCACTCGAATTATGGCTACACCTTC. Its protein product is CASHSNYGYTF. The entire variable domain, with the rest obtained from reference TRBV5-1 and TRBJ1-2, is as follows: KAGVTQTPRYLIKTRGQQVTLSCSPISGHRSVSWYQQTPGQGLQFLFEYFSETQRNKGNFPGRFSGRQFSNSRSEMNVSTLELGDSALYLCASHSNYGYTFGSGTRLTVV.